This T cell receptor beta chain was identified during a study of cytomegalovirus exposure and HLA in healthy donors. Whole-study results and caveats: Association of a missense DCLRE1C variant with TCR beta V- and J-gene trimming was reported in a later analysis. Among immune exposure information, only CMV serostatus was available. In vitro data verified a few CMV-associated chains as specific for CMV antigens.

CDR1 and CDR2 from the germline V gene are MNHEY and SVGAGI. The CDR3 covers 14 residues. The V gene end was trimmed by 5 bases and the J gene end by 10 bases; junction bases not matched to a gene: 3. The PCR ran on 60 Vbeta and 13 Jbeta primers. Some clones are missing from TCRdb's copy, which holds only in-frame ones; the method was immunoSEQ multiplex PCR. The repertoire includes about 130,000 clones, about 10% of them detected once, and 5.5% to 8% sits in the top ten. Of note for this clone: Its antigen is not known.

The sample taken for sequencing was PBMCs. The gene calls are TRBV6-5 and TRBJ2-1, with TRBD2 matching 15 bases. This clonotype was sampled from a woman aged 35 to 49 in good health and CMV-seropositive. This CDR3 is CASSRGLAGGEQFF. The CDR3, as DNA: TGTGCCAGCAGTCGTGGACTAGCGGGGGGGGAGCAGTTCTTC.